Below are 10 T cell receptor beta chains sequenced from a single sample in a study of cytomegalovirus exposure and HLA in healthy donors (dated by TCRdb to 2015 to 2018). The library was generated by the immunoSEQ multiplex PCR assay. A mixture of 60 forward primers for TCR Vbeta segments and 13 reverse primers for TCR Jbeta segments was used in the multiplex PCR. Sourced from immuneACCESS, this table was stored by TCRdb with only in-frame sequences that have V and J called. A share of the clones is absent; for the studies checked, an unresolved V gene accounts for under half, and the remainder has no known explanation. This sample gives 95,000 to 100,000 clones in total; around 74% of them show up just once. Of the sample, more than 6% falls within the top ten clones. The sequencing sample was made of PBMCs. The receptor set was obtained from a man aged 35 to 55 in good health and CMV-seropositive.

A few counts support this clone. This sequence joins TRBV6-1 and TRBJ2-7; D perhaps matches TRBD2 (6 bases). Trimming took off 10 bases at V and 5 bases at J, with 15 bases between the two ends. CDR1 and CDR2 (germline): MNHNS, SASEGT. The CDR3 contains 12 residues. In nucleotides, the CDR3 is TGTGCCACCCGGGGGAGACGGGACGAGCAGTACTTC. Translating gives CATRGRRDEQYF.

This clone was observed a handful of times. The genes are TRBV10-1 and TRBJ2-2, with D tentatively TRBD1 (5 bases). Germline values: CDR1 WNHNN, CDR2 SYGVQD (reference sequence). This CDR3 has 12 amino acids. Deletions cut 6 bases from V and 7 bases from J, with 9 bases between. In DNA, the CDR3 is TGCGCCAGCAGGGGGCCGGACGGGGAGCTGTTTTTT. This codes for CASRGPDGELFF.

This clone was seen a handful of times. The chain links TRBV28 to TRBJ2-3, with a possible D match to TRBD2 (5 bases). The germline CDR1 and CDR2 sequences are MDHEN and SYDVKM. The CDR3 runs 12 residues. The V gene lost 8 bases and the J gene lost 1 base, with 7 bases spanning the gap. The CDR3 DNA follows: TGTGCCAGCGGAGCGGGCACAGATACGCAGTATTTT. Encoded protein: CASGAGTDTQYF.

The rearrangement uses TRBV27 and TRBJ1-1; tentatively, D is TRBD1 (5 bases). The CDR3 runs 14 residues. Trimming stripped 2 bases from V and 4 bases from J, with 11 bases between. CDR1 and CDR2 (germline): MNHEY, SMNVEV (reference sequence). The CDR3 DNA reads TGTGCCAGCAGTTTAGTCCCAGGGCCCACTGAAGCTTTCTTT. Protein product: CASSLVPGPTEAFF.

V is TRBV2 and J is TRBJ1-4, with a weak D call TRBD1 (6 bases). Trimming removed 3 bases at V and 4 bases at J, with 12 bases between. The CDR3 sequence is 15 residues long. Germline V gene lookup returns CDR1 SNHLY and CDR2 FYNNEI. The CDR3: CASSEQGLSNEKLFF. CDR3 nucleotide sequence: TGTGCCAGCAGTGAGCAGGGGCTAAGTAATGAAAAACTGTTTTTT.

The CDR3 spells CASSLGQGGITGANVLTF. In nucleotides, the CDR3 is TGTGCCAGCAGCCTGGGACAGGGTGGAATAACAGGGGCCAACGTCCTGACTTTC. V gene TRBV5-4 combines with J gene TRBJ2-6; 9 bases match TRBD1. CDR1 SGHNT and CDR2 YYREEE come from the germline V gene (reference sequence). This CDR3 is 18 amino acids long. Losses at the gene ends were 4 bases for V and 4 bases for J; bases not matched to a gene: 12.

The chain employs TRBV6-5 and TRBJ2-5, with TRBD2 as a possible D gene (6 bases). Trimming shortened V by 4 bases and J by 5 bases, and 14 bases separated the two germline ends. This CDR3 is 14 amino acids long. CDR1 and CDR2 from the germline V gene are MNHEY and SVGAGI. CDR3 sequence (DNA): TGTGCCAGCAGTTGGGACTTCTCAGGCGAGACCCAGTACTTC. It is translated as CASSWDFSGETQYF.

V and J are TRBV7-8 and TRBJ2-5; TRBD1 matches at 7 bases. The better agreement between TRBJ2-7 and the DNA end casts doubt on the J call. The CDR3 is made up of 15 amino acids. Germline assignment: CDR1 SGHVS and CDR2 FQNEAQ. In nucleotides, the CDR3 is TGTGCCAGCAGCCCCCAGGGGGTAATTTCCTACGAGCAGTACTTC. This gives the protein CASSPQGVISYEQYF.

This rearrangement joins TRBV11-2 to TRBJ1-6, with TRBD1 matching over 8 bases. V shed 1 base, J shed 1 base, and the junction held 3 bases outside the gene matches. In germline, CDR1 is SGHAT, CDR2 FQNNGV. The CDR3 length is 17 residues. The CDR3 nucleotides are TGTGCCAGCAGCTTAGGACAGGGGAAGTCCTATAATTCACCCCTCCACTTT. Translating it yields CASSLGQGKSYNSPLHF. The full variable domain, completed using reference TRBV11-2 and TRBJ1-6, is EAGVAQSPRYKIIEKRQSVAFWCNPISGHATLYWYQQILGQGPKLLIQFQNNGVVDDSQLPKDRFSAERLKGVDSTLKIQPAKLEDSAVYLCASSLGQGKSYNSPLHFGNGTRLTVT.

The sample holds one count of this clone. The chain's CDR3 is CASSPSGGNTEAFF. The DNA for the CDR3 is TGTGCCAGCTCACCGTCCGGGGGGAACACTGAAGCTTTCTTT. V gene TRBV18 combines with J gene TRBJ1-1; possible D gene TRBD1, 5 bases. This CDR3 comprises 14 residues. V shed 3 bases and J shed 1 base, with 9 bases lying between them. Germline CDR1 reads KGHSH; CDR2 reads LQKENI.